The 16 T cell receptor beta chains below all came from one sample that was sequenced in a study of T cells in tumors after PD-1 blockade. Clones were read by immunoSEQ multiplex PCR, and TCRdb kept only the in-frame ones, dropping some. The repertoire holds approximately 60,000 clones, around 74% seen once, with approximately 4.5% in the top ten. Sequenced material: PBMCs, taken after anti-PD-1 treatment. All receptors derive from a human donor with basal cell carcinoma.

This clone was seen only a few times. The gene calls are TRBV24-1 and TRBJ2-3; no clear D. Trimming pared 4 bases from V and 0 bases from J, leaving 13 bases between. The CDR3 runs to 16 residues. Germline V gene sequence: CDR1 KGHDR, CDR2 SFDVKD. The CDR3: CATSETLAVSTDTQYF. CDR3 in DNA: TGTGCCACCAGTGAGACTCTCGCGGTGAGCACAGATACGCAGTATTTT.

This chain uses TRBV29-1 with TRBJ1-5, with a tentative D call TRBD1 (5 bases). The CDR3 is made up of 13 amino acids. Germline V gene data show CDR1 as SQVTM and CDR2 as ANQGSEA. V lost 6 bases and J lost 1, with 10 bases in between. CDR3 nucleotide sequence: TGCAGCGTGGGGGAGGAGAGCAATCAGCCCCAGCATTTT. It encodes CSVGEESNQPQHF.

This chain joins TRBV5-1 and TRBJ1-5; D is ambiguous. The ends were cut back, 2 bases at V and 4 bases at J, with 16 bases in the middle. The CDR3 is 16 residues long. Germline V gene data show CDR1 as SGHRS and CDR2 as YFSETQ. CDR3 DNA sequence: TGCGCCAGCAGCTTCTACATTGACCCAGATAATCAGCCCCAGCATTTT. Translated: CASSFYIDPDNQPQHF.

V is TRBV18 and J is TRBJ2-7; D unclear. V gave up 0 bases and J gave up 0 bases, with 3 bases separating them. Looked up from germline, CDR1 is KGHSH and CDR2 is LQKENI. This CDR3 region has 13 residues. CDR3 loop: CASSPPSSYEQYF. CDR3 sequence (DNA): TGTGCCAGCTCACCACCGAGCTCCTACGAGCAGTACTTC.

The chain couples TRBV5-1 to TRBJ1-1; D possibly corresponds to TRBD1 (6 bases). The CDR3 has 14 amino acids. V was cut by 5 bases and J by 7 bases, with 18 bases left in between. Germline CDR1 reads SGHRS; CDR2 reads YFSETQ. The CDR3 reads CASRIGQGTNEAFF. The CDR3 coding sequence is TGCGCCAGCAGAATTGGGCAGGGGACGAATGAAGCTTTCTTT. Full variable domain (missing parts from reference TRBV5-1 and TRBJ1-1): KAGVTQTPRYLIKTRGQQVTLSCSPISGHRSVSWYQQTPGQGLQFLFEYFSETQRNKGNFPGRFSGRQFSNSRSEMNVSTLELGDSALYLCASRIGQGTNEAFFGQGTRLTVV.

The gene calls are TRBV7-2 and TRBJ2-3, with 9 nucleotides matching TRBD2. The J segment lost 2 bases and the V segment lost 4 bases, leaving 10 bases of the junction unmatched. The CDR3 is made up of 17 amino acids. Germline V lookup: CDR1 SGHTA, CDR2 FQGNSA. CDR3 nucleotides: TGTGCCAGCAGCTCCCCAGCGGGGGGCTATTTCACAGATACGCAGTATTTT. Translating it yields CASSSPAGGYFTDTQYF.

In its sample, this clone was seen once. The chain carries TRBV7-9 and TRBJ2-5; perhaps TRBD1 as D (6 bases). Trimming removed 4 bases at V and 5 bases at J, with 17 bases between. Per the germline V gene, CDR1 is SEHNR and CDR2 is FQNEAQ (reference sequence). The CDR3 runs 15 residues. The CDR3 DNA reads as TGTGCCAGCAGCTCTGGACAGACCGAAAGGGAGACCCAGTACTTC. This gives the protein CASSSGQTERETQYF.

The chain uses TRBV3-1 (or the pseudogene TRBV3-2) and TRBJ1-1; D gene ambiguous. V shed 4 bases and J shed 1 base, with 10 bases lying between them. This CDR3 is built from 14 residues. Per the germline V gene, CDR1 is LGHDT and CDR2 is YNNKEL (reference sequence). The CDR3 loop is CASSRAGRNTEAFF. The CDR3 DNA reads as TGTGCCAGCAGCCGAGCCGGGAGGAACACTGAAGCTTTCTTT.

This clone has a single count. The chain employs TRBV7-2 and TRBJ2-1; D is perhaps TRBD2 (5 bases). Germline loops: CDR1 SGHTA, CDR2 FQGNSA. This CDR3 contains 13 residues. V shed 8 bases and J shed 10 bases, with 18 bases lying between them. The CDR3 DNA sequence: TGTGCCAGCCGTCAGGCCGGTCCGGGGGAGCAGTTCTTC. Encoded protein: CASRQAGPGEQFF.

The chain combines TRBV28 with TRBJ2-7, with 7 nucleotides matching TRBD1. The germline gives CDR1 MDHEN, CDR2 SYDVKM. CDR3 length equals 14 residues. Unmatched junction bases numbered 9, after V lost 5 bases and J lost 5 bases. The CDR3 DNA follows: TGTGCCAGCAGTAAGGGACAGTTGGGGAACGAGCAGTACTTC. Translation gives CASSKGQLGNEQYF.

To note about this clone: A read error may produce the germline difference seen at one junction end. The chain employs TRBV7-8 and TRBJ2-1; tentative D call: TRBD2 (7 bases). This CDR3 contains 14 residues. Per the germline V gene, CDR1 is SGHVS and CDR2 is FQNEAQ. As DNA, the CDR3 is TGTGCCAGCAGTTTAGGGGGGGGCTACAATGAGCAGTTCTTC. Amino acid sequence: CASSLGGGYNEQFF.

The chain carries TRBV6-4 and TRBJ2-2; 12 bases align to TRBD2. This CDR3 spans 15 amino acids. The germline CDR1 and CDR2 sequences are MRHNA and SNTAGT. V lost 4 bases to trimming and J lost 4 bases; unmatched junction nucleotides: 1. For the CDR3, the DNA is TGTGCCAGCAGTGCTAGCGGGGGGGCCACCGGGGAGCTGTTTTTT. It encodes CASSASGGATGELFF.

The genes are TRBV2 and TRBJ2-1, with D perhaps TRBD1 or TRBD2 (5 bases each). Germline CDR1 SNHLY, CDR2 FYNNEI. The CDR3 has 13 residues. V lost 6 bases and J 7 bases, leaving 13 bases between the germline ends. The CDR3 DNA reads TGTGCCAGCAGCCCCGGGACCACTAATGAGCAGTTCTTC. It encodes CASSPGTTNEQFF.

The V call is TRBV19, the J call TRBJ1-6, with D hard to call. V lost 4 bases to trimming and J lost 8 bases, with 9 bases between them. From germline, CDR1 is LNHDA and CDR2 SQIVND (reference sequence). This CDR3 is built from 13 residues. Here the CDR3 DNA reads TGTGCCAGTAGTAGGACTGAGTATTCACCCCTCCACTTT. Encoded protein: CASSRTEYSPLHF.

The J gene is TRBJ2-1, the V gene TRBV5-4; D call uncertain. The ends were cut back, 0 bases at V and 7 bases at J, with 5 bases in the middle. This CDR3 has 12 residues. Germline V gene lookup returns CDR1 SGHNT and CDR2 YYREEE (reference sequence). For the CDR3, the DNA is TGTGCCAGCAGCTTGGGGGGTAATGAGCAGTTCTTC. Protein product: CASSLGGNEQFF.

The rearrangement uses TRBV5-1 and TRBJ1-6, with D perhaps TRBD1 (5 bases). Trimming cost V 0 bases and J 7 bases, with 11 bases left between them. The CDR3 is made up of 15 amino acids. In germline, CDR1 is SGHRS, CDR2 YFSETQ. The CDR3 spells CASSLDGGRNSPLHF. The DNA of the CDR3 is TGCGCCAGCAGCTTGGACGGGGGAAGGAATTCACCCCTCCACTTT.